This is a list of T cell receptor beta chains from one sample in a study of cytomegalovirus exposure and HLA in healthy donors. Produced via immunoSEQ multiplex PCR; TCRdb's table is partial and in-frame only. The sample yields roughly 120,000 clones, roughly 8.6% seen once. Source material: PBMCs. Receptor source: a woman in her thirties or forties in good health and CMV-seropositive. The CDR3 runs from the conserved cysteine through the conserved F or W. The order of the fields is clone size, D gene, V gene, J gene, CDR3 protein, CDR3 DNA. D genes are given only for firm matches. Part of the rows lack a size; the others show once, few, many or a class for expanded clones.

>-|-|TRBV25-1|TRBJ1-4
CASGGETNEKLFF
TGTGCCAGCGGGGGCGAAACTAATGAAAAACTGTTTTTT
>-|-|TRBV15|TRBJ2-7
CATSRDKGGFRNYEQYF
TGTGCCACCAGCAGAGATAAGGGGGGGTTTCGTAACTACGAGCAGTACTTC
>-|-|TRBV13|TRBJ1-1
CASSPGINTEAFF
TGTGCCAGCAGCCCGGGGATTAACACTGAAGCTTTCTTT
>few|-|TRBV19|TRBJ2-7
CASSIFSGSSYEQYF
TGTGCCAGTAGTATATTTTCGGGTAGTTCCTACGAGCAGTACTTC
>few|-|TRBV10-1|TRBJ2-2
CASSPSTGELFF
TGCGCCAGCAGCCCCAGCACCGGGGAGCTGTTTTTT
>few|-|TRBV15|TRBJ2-1
CATSRSLSYNEQFF
TGTGCCACCAGCCGGTCATTATCTTACAATGAGCAGTTCTTC
>-|TRBD1|TRBV5-6|TRBJ2-7
CASSDQGANYEQYF
TGTGCCAGCAGCGACCAGGGGGCTAACTACGAGCAGTACTTC
>-|-|TRBV30|TRBJ1-2
CAWSAAGIRFF
TGTGCCTGGAGTGCAGCAGGCATAAGATTCTTC
>few|TRBD1|TRBV27|TRBJ2-7
CASSSPGQGAYEQYF
TGTGCCAGCAGTTCGCCGGGACAGGGGGCCTACGAGCAGTACTTC
>-|-|TRBV7-3|TRBJ2-6
CASEDRPGANVLTF
TGTGCCAGCGAAGACAGGCCTGGGGCCAACGTCCTGACTTTC